Listed here are 20 T cell receptor beta chains from one sample, sequenced in a study of tissue T cells after allogeneic stem cell transplantation. Produced via immunoSEQ multiplex PCR; TCRdb's table is partial and in-frame only. The sample lists about 6,600 clones, around half seen once, with around 7.7% in the top ten. Time point noted: mouse harvest day 7 after allogeneic transplant. Mouse grafts combined 10^7 T-cell-depleted bone marrow cells with 10^6 splenic CD5+ T cells. Sequenced sample: lymph node tissue. The receptor source for this set is a female BALB/c mouse given C57BL/6 T cells with graft-versus-host disease after an allogeneic hematopoietic cell transplant.

Concerning this clone: Gene names are the mouse ones. From the germline J gene comes the end of the CDR3, since the read stops 1 residue before it. V gene TRBV20 combines with J gene TRBJ2-1; D could derive from TRBD1 or TRBD2 (5 bases each). The CDR3 has 15 residues. Germline V gives CDR1 GFQATS, CDR2 STVNSAI. V lost 1 base, J lost 0 bases, and 10 bases lay in between. CDR3 loop: CGARGGAANYAEQFF. The CDR3 bases that were read are TGTGGTGCTAGGGGAGGGGCAGCTAACTATGCTGAGCAGTTC.

Concerning this clone itself: Genes and germline come from the mouse. The read ends 1 residue early relative to the CDR3; the germline J gene fills the gap. V is TRBV3 and J is TRBJ2-1; TRBD2 aligns across 10 bases. The CDR3 consists of 15 residues. V was pared by 4 bases and J by 3 bases, with 3 bases of the junction left unmatched. Per the germline V gene, CDR1 is SNHLY and CDR2 is FYNGKV (reference sequence). The chain's CDR3 is CASSSGLGVYAEQFF. The CDR3 bases that were read are TGTGCCAGCAGCTCTGGACTGGGGGTCTATGCTGAGCAGTTC.

Remarks on this clone: The genes are named according to mouse. The CDR3 end lies 1 residue beyond the end of the read and is filled in from the germline J gene. The chain employs TRBV26 and TRBJ2-5; tentative D call: TRBD1 (5 bases). Trimming cost V 1 base and J 0 bases, with 8 bases left between them. Germline CDR1 and CDR2: KGHPV and FQNQEV (reference sequence). This CDR3 is 15 amino acids long. CDR3 sequence reads: CASSLWTINQDTQYF. CDR3 DNA, as far as it was read: TGTGCCAGCAGTCTGTGGACAATTAACCAAGACACCCAGTAC.

Concerning this clone: Genes here carry mouse names. Coverage ceases 1 residue before the CDR3 finishes, and the germline J gene fills in the end. The J gene is TRBJ2-1, the V gene TRBV12-2; the D gene could be TRBD1 or TRBD2 (6 bases each). The V gene lost 0 bases and the J gene lost 4 bases, with 9 bases spanning the gap. This CDR3 spans 14 amino acids. Germline CDR1 and CDR2: SGHLS and HYDKME. CDR3 in amino acids: CASSLLGAYAEQFF. The CDR3 DNA, read in part, is TGTGCCAGCTCTCTCTTGGGGGCGTATGCTGAGCAGTTC. Supplemented by reference TRBV12-2 and TRBJ2-1, the full variable domain reads NSGVVQSPRYIIKGKGERSILKCIPISGHLSVAWYQQTQGQELKFFIQHYDKMERDKGNLPSRFSVQQFDDYHSEMNMSALELEDSAVYFCASSLLGAYAEQFFGPGTRLTVL.

This clone has a handful of counts. Mouse gene names and germline throughout. The CDR3 loop is CASSLQQSSYEQYF. CDR3 DNA (partial): TGTGCCAGCTCCCTTCAACAAAGCTCCTATGAACAGTAC. The rearrangement joins TRBV12-1 to TRBJ2-7; D gene ambiguous. Coverage ceases 1 residue before the CDR3 finishes, and the germline J gene fills in the end. Germline V lookup: CDR1 SGHSN, CDR2 HYEKVE. Trimming removed 4 bases from V and 0 bases from J, with 12 bases in between. The CDR3 has 14 amino acids. The variable domain in full, completed from reference TRBV12-1 and TRBJ2-7, reads DSGVVQSPRHIIKEKGGRSVLTCIPISGHSNVVWYQQTLGKELKFLIQHYEKVERDKGFLPSRFSVQQFDDYHSEMNMSALELEDSAMYFCASSLQQSSYEQYFGPGTRLTVL.

In the case of this clone: Gene names are the mouse ones. The CDR3 end falls 1 residue outside the read, so it is completed with the germline J gene. This specimen includes other DNA sequences encoding the same CDR3. This chain connects TRBV16 to TRBJ2-3; D remains ambiguous. The CDR3 contains 14 residues. Deletions cut 1 base from V and 0 bases from J, with 5 bases between. The germline gives CDR1 SGHSA, CDR2 FRNQAP. The chain's CDR3 is CASSLASSAETLYF. The DNA read from the CDR3 is TGTGCAAGCAGCTTAGCCAGTAGTGCAGAAACGCTGTAT. The full variable domain, in which reference TRBV16 and TRBJ2-3 provide the parts outside the CDR3, is NAGVIQTPRHKVTGKGQEATLWCEPISGHSAVFWYRQTIVQGLEFLTYFRNQAPIDDSGMPKERFSAQMPNQSHSTLKIQSTQPQDSAVYLCASSLASSAETLYFGSGTRLTVL.

Notes on this clone: Any gene name here is a mouse gene name. The read ends 1 residue early relative to the CDR3; the germline J gene fills the gap. J is TRBJ2-3 and V is TRBV16; 8 bases align to TRBD2. The CDR3 has 15 amino acids. Trimming at V came to 4 bases and at J to 0 bases, leaving 3 bases not matched to a gene. The germline V gene encodes CDR1 SGHSA and CDR2 FRNQAP. CDR3 sequence: CASSWGGASAETLYF. The part of the CDR3 DNA that was read is TGTGCAAGCAGCTGGGGGGGCGCGAGTGCAGAAACGCTGTAT.

This clone was recorded a few times. Genes and germline come from the mouse. With the read ending 1 residue before the CDR3 end, the germline J gene is used to fill in that end. This rearrangement joins TRBV26 to TRBJ1-1; D possibly corresponds to TRBD1 (6 bases). Germline CDR1 is KGHPV and CDR2 is FQNQEV (reference sequence). The CDR3 is 14 residues long. V was trimmed by 4 bases and J by 0 bases, leaving 9 bases between them. The CDR3 DNA, read in part, is TGTGCCAGCAGTCGCAGGGGAGAGAACACAGAAGTCTTC. This translates into CASSRRGENTEVF. The entire CDR3 is CASSRRGENTEVFF.

Notes on this clone: Gene names denote mouse genes. The read terminates 1 residue ahead of where the CDR3 ends, so the germline J gene completes it. This rearrangement joins TRBV3 to TRBJ2-3; D is ambiguous. The CDR3 has 12 amino acids. The V end lost 4 bases, the J end lost 0 bases, and 2 bases lay between the germline ends. Germline V lookup: CDR1 SNHLY, CDR2 FYNGKV (reference sequence). Partial CDR3 DNA: TGTGCCAGCAGCTCTAGTGCAGAAACGCTGTAT. Translation gives CASSSSAETLY. The CDR3, in full, reads CASSSSAETLYF. The variable domain in full, with the rest retrieved from reference TRBV3 and TRBJ2-3, is GPKVLQIPSHQIIDMGQMVTLNCDPVSNHLYFYWYKQILGQQMEFLVNFYNGKVMEKSKLFKDQFSVERPDGSYFTLKIQPTALEDSAVYFCASSSSAETLYFGSGTRLTVL.

This clone was counted a few times. The germline and genes are mouse ones. The read ends 1 residue before the CDR3 terminus; that terminus is restored from the germline J gene. The rearrangement joins TRBV13-3 to TRBJ1-1, with 7 bases matching TRBD1. The germline gives CDR1 NNHDY, CDR2 SYVADS. The CDR3 totals 14 residues. V was clipped by 2 bases and J by 5 bases; unmatched bases: 6. The DNA read from the CDR3 is TGTGCCAGCAGTGAGGTCAGGGGGTTTACAGAAGTCTTC. Amino acids: CASSEVRGFTEVF. The full CDR3 is CASSEVRGFTEVFF.

As for this clone: Gene names and germline match the mouse. The read halts 1 residue ahead of the CDR3 end, with the missing end drawn from the germline J gene. The chain combines TRBV13-1 with TRBJ2-1; D not resolved. This CDR3 has 14 amino acids. The V gene lost 3 bases and the J gene lost 3 bases, with 10 bases spanning the gap. Looked up from germline, CDR1 is NSHNY and CDR2 is SYGAGN. The CDR3 DNA, read in part, is TGTGCCAGCAGTGGACAAACCTTCTATGCTGAGCAGTTC. This translates into CASSGQTFYAEQF. The whole CDR3 region reads CASSGQTFYAEQFF.

Comments on this clone: The gene names here belong to mouse. The read is 1 residue too short to cover the CDR3 end, so that end is filled in from the germline J gene. This chain joins TRBV15 and TRBJ2-7; 11 nucleotides agree with TRBD2. This CDR3 contains 14 residues. Trimming took 4 bases from V and 7 from J; bases not matched to a gene: 6. Germline assignment: CDR1 SGHND and CDR2 FRSKSL. Incomplete CDR3 DNA: TGTGCCAGCAGTTCCGGACTGGGGGGCGGAGAACAGTAC. Translating gives CASSSGLGGGEQY. The complete CDR3 sequence is CASSSGLGGGEQYF.

A remark on this clone: Genes and germline are mouse. The read ends 1 residue before the CDR3 terminus; that terminus is restored from the germline J gene. This chain links TRBV12-1 with TRBJ2-4; perhaps D is TRBD1 or TRBD2 (6 bases each). V shed 0 bases and J shed 8 bases, with 14 bases lying between them. Germline-derived CDR1 and CDR2 are SGHSN and HYEKVE. The CDR3 totals 14 residues. The sequenced part of the CDR3 DNA is TGTGCCAGCTCTCTCGGTAGGGGGGTGGCCACCTTGTAC. Translation gives CASSLGRGVATLY. Given in full, the CDR3 is CASSLGRGVATLYF.

For this clone: The genes are named according to mouse. The CDR3 end lies 1 residue beyond the end of the read and is filled in from the germline J gene. The chain combines TRBV26 with TRBJ2-5; 7 bases map to TRBD1. The length of the CDR3 is 13 residues. J lost 4 bases, V lost 6 bases, and 4 bases had no gene match. Per germline, CDR1 KGHPV and CDR2 FQNQEV (reference sequence). CDR3 DNA (partial): TGTGCCAGCAGACTGCAGGGGGAAGACACCCAGTAC. It specifies CASRLQGEDTQY. The full CDR3 reads CASRLQGEDTQYF.

Concerning this clone itself: All gene names here are mouse names. The part of the CDR3 DNA that was read is TGTGCCAGCTCTCTACACCAAGACACCCAGTAC. Translation: CASSLHQDTQY. The complete CDR3 protein is CASSLHQDTQYF. This sequence joins TRBV12-2 and TRBJ2-5; no firm D call. The CDR3 end falls 1 residue outside the read, so it is completed with the germline J gene. The CDR3 has 12 residues. The V and J ends lost 1 base and 1 base respectively, with 2 bases between them. The germline V gene encodes CDR1 SGHLS and CDR2 HYDKME.

This clone has only a few counts. Gene names denote mouse genes. The read gets to within 1 residue of the CDR3 end, and the germline J gene fills in the rest. V is TRBV15 and J is TRBJ2-7; the match to TRBD2 covers 8 bases. V lost 3 bases to trimming and J lost 4 bases; unmatched junction nucleotides: 2. CDR3 size: 13 residues. Germline CDR1 reads SGHND; CDR2 reads FRSKSL. CDR3 sequence: CASSLLGGYEQYF. The CDR3 bases that were read are TGTGCCAGCAGTTTGCTGGGGGGTTATGAACAGTAC.

As to this clone: Gene names refer to mouse genes. The read comes to an end 1 residue before the CDR3 does, leaving the germline J gene to fill in the end. The V and J genes are TRBV26 and TRBJ2-5; perhaps TRBD2 as D (5 bases). Germline V lookup: CDR1 KGHPV, CDR2 FQNQEV (reference sequence). Trimming took off 2 bases at V and 2 bases at J, with 8 bases between the two ends. The CDR3 loop spans 14 amino acids. The CDR3 DNA, read in part, is TGTGCCAGCAGTCTGCACTGGCTCCAAGACACCCAGTAC. Protein product: CASSLHWLQDTQY. The entire CDR3 sequence reads CASSLHWLQDTQYF.

To note about this clone: The gene symbols are mouse symbols. CDR3 bases read: TGTGCCAGCAGCCAAGATTGGGACAGGGCTGAGCAGTTC. As protein: CASSQDWDRAEQF. The whole CDR3 protein reads CASSQDWDRAEQFF. This rearrangement joins TRBV5 to TRBJ2-1; TRBD1 aligns across 8 bases. The sequenced fragment ends 1 residue before the CDR3 boundary, so the rest is inferred from the germline J gene. This CDR3 is 14 amino acids long. Germline CDR1 reads LGHNA; CDR2 reads YNLKQL (reference sequence). Trimming took 0 bases from V and 7 from J; bases not matched to a gene: 2.

This clone was observed a handful of times. Mouse gene names apply. The sequence runs out 1 residue before the end of the CDR3; the remainder is reconstructed from the germline J gene. V usage is TRBV4 and J usage is TRBJ1-1, with D perhaps TRBD1 (5 bases). This CDR3 is built from 14 residues. In germline, CDR1 is LGHDT, CDR2 YNNKQL (reference sequence). Trimming cost V 4 bases and J 2 bases, with 11 bases left between them. The sequenced CDR3 bases are TGTGCCAGCAGCTTCAGGGAGGGCAACACAGAAGTCTTC. It yields the protein CASSFREGNTEVF. The complete CDR3 protein is CASSFREGNTEVFF.

About this clone: Genes here carry mouse names. The observed sequence ends 1 residue before the CDR3 terminus, with the missing tail filled in from the germline J gene. V is TRBV24 and J is TRBJ2-1; 8 nucleotides align to TRBD1. The junction had 6 bases not matched to a gene; V was cut back by 1 base and J by 4 bases. Germline loops: CDR1 KGHTA, CDR2 FRNEEI. This CDR3 contains 16 residues. Here the CDR3 reads CASSLSPGQAYAEQFF. The DNA read from the CDR3 is TGTGCCAGCAGTCTGTCACCGGGACAGGCGTATGCTGAGCAGTTC.